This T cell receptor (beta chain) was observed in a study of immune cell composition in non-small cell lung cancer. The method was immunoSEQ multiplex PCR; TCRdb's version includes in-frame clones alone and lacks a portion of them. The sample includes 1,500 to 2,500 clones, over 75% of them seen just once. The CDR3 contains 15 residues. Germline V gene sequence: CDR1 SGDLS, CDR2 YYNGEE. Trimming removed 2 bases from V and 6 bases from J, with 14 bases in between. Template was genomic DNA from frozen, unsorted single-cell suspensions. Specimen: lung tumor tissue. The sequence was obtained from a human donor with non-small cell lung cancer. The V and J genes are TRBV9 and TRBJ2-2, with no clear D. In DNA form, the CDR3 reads TGTGCCAGCAGCGTCCAGGCAGGTGCACCCGGGGAGCTGTTTTTT. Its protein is CASSVQAGAPGELFF.